The 28 T cell receptor beta chains listed next were all sequenced from one sample in a study of blood T cell repertoires in COVID-19 (dated by TCRdb to the early 2020s). Libraries were built with the immunoSEQ multiplex PCR assay. Here the immuneACCESS table is served through TCRdb, limited to in-frame sequences with V and J called. Missing clones are a known gap in these copies; in checked studies unresolved V genes cover under half, and the rest lacks a known reason. The sample yields fewer than 350,000 clones; roughly 90% were counted once. The top ten constitute approximately 1% of the sample. The sequenced material came from PBMCs or T cells enriched from blood (not recorded which). The receptors come from a woman aged 30 to 39 who had recovered from COVID-19.

The rearrangement uses TRBV6-5 and TRBJ2-1; 12 bases map to TRBD2. With V trimmed by 10 bases and J by 7 bases, 8 bases remained unmatched. The length of the CDR3 is 14 residues. Germline assignment: CDR1 MNHEY and CDR2 SVGAGI. Here the CDR3 reads CATETSGRWNEQFF. The CDR3 DNA reads TGTGCCACCGAAACTAGCGGGAGGTGGAATGAGCAGTTCTTC.

The chain joins TRBV19 to TRBJ2-7, with a tentative D call TRBD1 (6 bases). V lost 2 bases and J lost 2, with 13 bases in between. The CDR3 contains 15 residues. CDR1 and CDR2 (germline): LNHDA, SQIVND (reference sequence). CDR3 DNA: TGTGCCAGTAGTATACAGGGGCTGGGAGCCTACGAGCAGTACTTC. Protein: CASSIQGLGAYEQYF.

The gene calls are TRBV27 and TRBJ2-1, with 7 bases fitting TRBD1. This CDR3 has 14 amino acids. The germline gives CDR1 MNHEY, CDR2 SMNVEV (reference sequence). The junction had 9 bases not matched to a gene; V was cut back by 6 bases and J by 7 bases. CDR3 nucleotide sequence: TGTGCCAGCAGCATTAACAGGGGTCCAAATGAGCAGTTCTTC. Translating gives CASSINRGPNEQFF.

This rearrangement joins TRBV18 to TRBJ1-5; TRBD1 is a possible D gene (6 bases). The germline CDR1 and CDR2 sequences are KGHSH and LQKENI. V shed 3 bases and J shed 5 bases, with 14 bases lying between them. The CDR3 contains 15 residues. Here the CDR3 reads CASSPRGSVDQPQHF. The CDR3 coding sequence is TGTGCCAGCTCACCGAGGGGGTCGGTGGATCAGCCCCAGCATTTT.

The chain uses TRBV11-2 and TRBJ2-7, with a possible D match to TRBD2 (6 bases). The CDR3 is 14 amino acids. The V end was cut by 1 base, the J end by 1 base, with 8 bases between. Germline lookup yields CDR1 SGHAT and CDR2 FQNNGV. CDR3 DNA: TGTGCCAGCAGCTTAGCCGGGAGTTCCTACGAGCAGTACTTC. This codes for CASSLAGSSYEQYF.

The chain has TRBV11-2 and TRBJ2-1; TRBD2 matches 10 bases. Germline values: CDR1 SGHAT, CDR2 FQNNGV. There are 16 residues in the CDR3. V shed 1 base, J shed 5 bases, and the junction held 5 bases outside the gene matches. The CDR3 here is CASSLVVSGRNNEQFF. The CDR3 DNA follows: TGTGCCAGCAGCTTAGTCGTTAGCGGGAGGAACAATGAGCAGTTCTTC.

The chain uses TRBV14 and TRBJ1-1; 10 bases fit TRBD1. This CDR3 comprises 17 residues. Per the germline V gene, CDR1 is SGHDN and CDR2 is FVKESK. Trimming removed 0 bases from V and 5 bases from J; junction bases left unmatched: 9. CDR3 in DNA: TGTGCCAGCAGCCAAGATCTTAGTTGGGACAGGGGAACTGAAGCTTTCTTT. Amino acids: CASSQDLSWDRGTEAFF.

This clone was seen only a few times. The genes are TRBV19 and TRBJ2-1, with D possibly TRBD2 on 6 matching bases. The germline V and J ends were trimmed by 5 bases and 6 bases, with 17 bases remaining between them. The CDR3 has 15 residues. Germline V gives CDR1 LNHDA, CDR2 SQIVND (reference sequence). The CDR3 DNA is TGTGCCAGTAGTTTCATAGAGGGACTCCTCAATGAGCAGTTCTTC. It is translated as CASSFIEGLLNEQFF.

This clone was observed a handful of times. The rearrangement uses TRBV27 and TRBJ1-2; D perhaps matches TRBD1 (5 bases). This CDR3 comprises 13 residues. Trimming shortened V by 5 bases and J by 6 bases, and 13 bases separated the two germline ends. Germline CDR1 is MNHEY and CDR2 is SMNVEV (reference sequence). CDR3 sequence reads: CASSLFGGDGYTF. CDR3 DNA: TGTGCCAGCAGTCTCTTCGGGGGGGATGGCTACACCTTC.

V is TRBV7-8 and J is TRBJ1-6; tentative D call: TRBD1 (6 bases). The CDR3 is made up of 15 amino acids. Trimming took 3 bases from V and 7 from J, leaving 13 bases between them. The germline V gene has CDR1 SGHVS and CDR2 FQNEAQ. The CDR3 region has the DNA TGTGCCAGCAGCTTCGGTACAGGGTTGAATTCACCCCTCCACTTT. Translation: CASSFGTGLNSPLHF. The whole variable domain, filled in from reference TRBV7-8 and TRBJ1-6, reads GAGVSQSPRYKVAKRGQDVALRCDPISGHVSLFWYQQALGQGPEFLTYFQNEAQLDKSGLPSDRFFAERPEGSVSTLKIQRTQQEDSAVYLCASSFGTGLNSPLHFGNGTRLTVT.

This clone was detected only a few times. The chain combines TRBV27 with TRBJ1-1; D gene ambiguous. The CDR3 runs 13 residues. V gave up 4 bases and J gave up 4 bases, with 10 bases separating them. Germline assignment: CDR1 MNHEY and CDR2 SMNVEV (reference sequence). CDR3 coding DNA: TGTGCCAGCAGTTCTTACGGGGTCACTGAAGCTTTCTTT. As protein: CASSSYGVTEAFF.

This clone was seen just once. The rearrangement links TRBV7-2 to TRBJ1-1; 9 bases are a match to TRBD1. This CDR3 contains 15 residues. Germline lookup yields CDR1 SGHTA and CDR2 FQGNSA. Germline trimming cut 1 base from V and 6 bases from J; bases unmatched to any gene: 6. CDR3 loop: CASSLGGRQGAEAFF. The CDR3 coding sequence is TGTGCCAGCAGCTTAGGGGGTCGACAGGGGGCTGAAGCTTTCTTT.

The rearrangement links TRBV27 to TRBJ1-2; no clear D. The CDR3 covers 15 residues. Germline V gene sequence: CDR1 MNHEY, CDR2 SMNVEV (reference sequence). V lost 2 bases and J 3 bases, leaving 13 bases between the germline ends. The CDR3 protein is CASSLEGVGYYGYTF. CDR3 sequence (DNA): TGTGCCAGCAGTTTAGAGGGCGTTGGATACTATGGCTACACCTTC.

The count of this clone is one. The J gene is TRBJ1-2, the V gene TRBV3-1 (or the pseudogene TRBV3-2); the D gene is possibly TRBD1 (6 bases). CDR1 is LGHDT, CDR2 YNNKEL, per germline (reference sequence). The CDR3 is 13 amino acids. The V end lost 8 bases, the J end lost 8 bases, and 18 bases lay between the germline ends. The CDR3 region has the DNA TGTGCCAGCTTAGGACAGCCCACTAAGGGCTACACCTTC. This gives the protein CASLGQPTKGYTF.

The V and J genes are TRBV19 and TRBJ1-5; no clear D. The CDR3 is made up of 12 amino acids. Germline CDR1 LNHDA, CDR2 SQIVND (reference sequence). V dropped 1 base and J dropped 5 bases, with 3 bases sitting between them. CDR3 bases: TGTGCCAGTAGTATAGTAGATCAGCCCCAGCATTTT. Protein product: CASSIVDQPQHF.

This chain links TRBV5-1 with TRBJ1-1, with TRBD1 identical over 7 bases. Germline lookup yields CDR1 SGHRS and CDR2 YFSETQ. V shed 4 bases and J 7 bases; nucleotides not matched to a gene: 13. This CDR3 is 15 amino acids long. As DNA, the CDR3 is TGCGCCAGCAGCACCAACCCCGGGACAGAGAATGAAGCTTTCTTT. Translating it yields CASSTNPGTENEAFF.

This chain joins TRBV5-5 and TRBJ2-2, with TRBD1 as a possible D gene (5 bases). Germline CDR1 reads SGHKS; CDR2 reads YYEKEE (reference sequence). Trimming took 1 base from V and 6 from J, leaving 10 bases between them. This CDR3 has 14 residues. This chain's CDR3 is CASSLPLTAGELFF. The CDR3 DNA reads TGTGCCAGCAGCTTGCCCTTGACAGCCGGGGAGCTGTTTTTT. The full variable domain, with the rest looked up from reference TRBV5-5 and TRBJ2-2, is DAGVTQSPTHLIKTRGQQVTLRCSPISGHKSVSWYQQVLGQGPQFIFQYYEKEERGRGNFPDRFSARQFPNYSSELNVNALLLGDSALYLCASSLPLTAGELFFGEGSRLTVL.

V is TRBV5-1 and J is TRBJ2-5, with a possible D match to TRBD1 (6 bases). Germline lookup yields CDR1 SGHRS and CDR2 YFSETQ. Trimming shortened V by 4 bases and J by 4 bases, and 17 bases separated the two germline ends. The CDR3 covers 15 residues. The CDR3 region is CASSLVGGQAETQYF. CDR3 sequence (DNA): TGCGCCAGCAGCCTCGTAGGGGGTCAGGCAGAGACCCAGTACTTC.

The rearrangement links TRBV10-1 to TRBJ2-3; D is ambiguous. The CDR3 covers 14 residues. The V gene's germline CDR1 is WNHNN and CDR2 SYGVQD (reference sequence). The V and J ends lost 4 bases and 6 bases respectively, with 14 bases between them. CDR3 protein: CASSVGSSADTQYF. CDR3 in DNA: TGCGCCAGCAGTGTTGGGTCTAGTGCGGATACGCAGTATTTT.

The chain employs TRBV5-1 and TRBJ2-7, with TRBD1 matching 9 bases. V dropped 4 bases and J dropped 4; count of bases not matched to a gene: 6. The germline V gene encodes CDR1 SGHRS and CDR2 YFSETQ. The CDR3 consists of 14 residues. CDR3 sequence reads: CASSHDRGSYEQYF. The CDR3 coding sequence is TGCGCCAGCAGCCATGACAGGGGGTCATACGAGCAGTACTTC.

This clone occurred a few times. This chain connects TRBV28 to TRBJ1-3; no definite D call. The CDR3 loop spans 15 amino acids. Germline loops: CDR1 MDHEN, CDR2 SYDVKM. With 5 bases removed from V and 2 bases from J, the gap between germline ends came to 13 bases. This CDR3 reads CASSAPTGAGNTIYF. CDR3 DNA sequence: TGTGCCAGCAGTGCCCCGACTGGAGCTGGAAACACCATATATTTT.

To note about this clone: Sequence at one end of the junction differs from germline and may be a read error. In DNA form, the CDR3 reads TGTGCCAGCAGCTCAAGTGAGCCCAATTTT. It codes for CASSSSEPNF. The V gene is TRBV7-2, the J gene TRBJ1-4; D is unresolved. The CDR3 is made up of 10 amino acids. Germline CDR1 reads SGHTA; CDR2 reads FQGNSA.

The sample holds a few counts of this clone. The chain employs TRBV11-3 and TRBJ2-2; possible D gene TRBD1, 6 bases. Germline CDR1 reads SGHNT; CDR2 reads YENEEA. Between the trimmed V and J ends, which lost 1 base and 1 base, there was a span of 7 bases. CDR3 size: 15 residues. CDR3 nucleotide sequence: TGTGCCAGCAGCTTAGGCAGGGGGAACACCGGGGAGCTGTTTTTT. Amino acid sequence: CASSLGRGNTGELFF.

The rearrangement uses TRBV5-4 and TRBJ1-2, with 9 positions matching TRBD1. This CDR3 has 15 amino acids. CDR1 is SGHNT and CDR2 is YYREEE in the germline V gene (reference sequence). Losses at the gene ends were 4 bases for V and 6 bases for J; bases not matched to a gene: 10. The CDR3 nucleotides read TGTGCCAGCAGCCTACCCGCACAGGGGGCGGATGGCTACACCTTC. Translation: CASSLPAQGADGYTF.

The chain combines TRBV28 with TRBJ1-5; no clear D. Germline CDR1 reads MDHEN; CDR2 reads SYDVKM. Trimming left V 5 bases short and J 2 bases short, with 13 bases between. The CDR3 length is 15 residues. The CDR3 coding sequence is TGTGCCAGCAGTCCTCTATCGGAGGGCAATCAGCCCCAGCATTTT. Its translation is CASSPLSEGNQPQHF.

The chain is built from TRBV5-4 and TRBJ1-1; D might be TRBD1 (6 bases). The CDR3 spans 15 residues. Germline loops: CDR1 SGHNT, CDR2 YYREEE (reference sequence). The V end was cut by 4 bases, the J end by 1 base, with 14 bases between. DNA for the CDR3: TGTGCCAGCAGCGTCTCAGGGGTTAGGAACACTGAAGCTTTCTTT. Protein product: CASSVSGVRNTEAFF.

Concerning this clone: Other nucleotide sequences from this sample produce the same CDR3. The chain links TRBV18 to TRBJ1-1, with D perhaps matching TRBD1 (5 bases). V was clipped by 2 bases and J by 3 bases, with 7 bases between them. This CDR3 comprises 13 residues. The germline CDR1 and CDR2 sequences are KGHSH and LQKENI. For the CDR3, the DNA is TGTGCCAGCTCACCAGGGGGGGACACTGAAGCTTTCTTT. Encoded protein: CASSPGGDTEAFF.

The J gene is TRBJ1-2, the V gene TRBV7-9, with 10 bases matching TRBD1. The junction had 10 bases not matched to a gene; V was cut back by 4 bases and J by 2 bases. The CDR3 sequence is 17 residues long. Germline V gives CDR1 SEHNR, CDR2 FQNEAQ (reference sequence). The CDR3 DNA is TGTGCCAGCAGCTCAGCACGACAGGGGGCGTCGAACTATGGCTACACCTTC. Translating it yields CASSSARQGASNYGYTF.